This T cell receptor beta chain was documented in a study of T cell responses to AZD1222 COVID-19 vaccine. Overall study findings and caveats: Receipt of two AZD1222 doses was followed by a rise in Spike-specific TCR breadth and depth. The number of AZD1222 recipients seropositive at baseline was only five or six. Spike-spanning, vaccine-associated CD4 TCRs were dominant at 160-218 and 743-854. Nearly half of spike-specific TCRs reportedly go after variant regions that carry no mutations.

With respect to this clone: Its antigen remains unknown.

Method: immunoSEQ multiplex PCR; TCRdb's copy keeps in-frame clones and lacks some. Of around 140,000 clones in the sample, 70% to 90% are singletons; the top ten hold approximately 8%. V was shortened by 5 bases and J by 5 bases, with 6 bases between the two germline ends. The CDR3 consists of 11 residues. Germline values: CDR1 SGHTA, CDR2 FQGNSA. The TCR sequence derives from an adult who received the MenACWY meningococcal vaccine as a control. The sequenced sample was peripheral blood, obtained 28 days after the second dose of the MenACWY control vaccine. This chain joins TRBV7-2 and TRBJ1-1; D is ambiguous. As DNA, the CDR3 is TGTGCCAGCAGCCCGTTAACTGAAGCTTTCTTT. The encoded protein is CASSPLTEAFF.